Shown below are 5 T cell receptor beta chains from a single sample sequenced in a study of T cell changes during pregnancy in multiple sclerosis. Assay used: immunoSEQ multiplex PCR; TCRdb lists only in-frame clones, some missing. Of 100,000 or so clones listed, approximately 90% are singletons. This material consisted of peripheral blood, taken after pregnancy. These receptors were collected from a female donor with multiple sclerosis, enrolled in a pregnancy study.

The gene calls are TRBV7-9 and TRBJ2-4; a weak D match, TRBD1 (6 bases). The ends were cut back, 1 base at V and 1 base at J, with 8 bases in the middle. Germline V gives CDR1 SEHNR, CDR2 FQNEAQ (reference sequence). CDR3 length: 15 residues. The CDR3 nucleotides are TGTGCCAGCAGCTTAGGGCAGGGGGCCAAAAACATTCAGTACTTC. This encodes CASSLGQGAKNIQYF.

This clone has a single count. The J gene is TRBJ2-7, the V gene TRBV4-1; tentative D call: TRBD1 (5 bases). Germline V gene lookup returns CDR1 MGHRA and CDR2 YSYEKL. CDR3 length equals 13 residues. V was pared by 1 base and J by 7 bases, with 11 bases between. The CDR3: CASSQVIPGEQYF. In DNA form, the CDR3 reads TGCGCCAGCAGCCAAGTCATCCCAGGGGAGCAGTACTTC.

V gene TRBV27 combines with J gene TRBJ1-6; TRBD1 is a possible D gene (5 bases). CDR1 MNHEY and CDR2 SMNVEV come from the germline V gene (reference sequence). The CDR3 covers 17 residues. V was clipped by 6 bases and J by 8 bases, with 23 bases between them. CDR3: CASSQNPLGVIDSPLHF. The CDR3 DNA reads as TGTGCCAGCAGCCAGAACCCCCTAGGGGTGATTGATTCACCCCTCCACTTT.

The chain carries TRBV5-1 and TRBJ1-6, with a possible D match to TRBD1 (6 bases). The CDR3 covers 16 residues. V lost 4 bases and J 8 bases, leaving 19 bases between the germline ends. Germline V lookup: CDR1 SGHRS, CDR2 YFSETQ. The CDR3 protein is CASSPGEDRNYSPLHF. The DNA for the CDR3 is TGCGCCAGCAGCCCGGGCGAGGACAGAAATTATTCACCCCTCCACTTT.

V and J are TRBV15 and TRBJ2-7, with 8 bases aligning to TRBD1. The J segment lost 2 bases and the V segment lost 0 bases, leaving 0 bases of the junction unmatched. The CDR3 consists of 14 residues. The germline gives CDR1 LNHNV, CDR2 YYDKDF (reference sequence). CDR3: CATSREGQAYEQYF. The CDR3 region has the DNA TGTGCCACCAGCAGAGAGGGACAGGCCTACGAGCAGTACTTC.